Shown below are 26 T cell receptor beta chains from a single sample sequenced in a study of CD8+ T cells in alopecia areata. RNA extraction was followed by reverse transcription into cDNA, which acted as the sequencing template. Only in-frame clones appear in the TCRdb table, and some are missing; sequencing was by immunoSEQ multiplex PCR. The sample includes around 100,000 clones, none of them occurring once. The material sequenced was lesional skin. Receptor source: a C3H/HeJ mouse with alopecia areata. Strain MHC haplotype: H2-k.

This clone was picked up many times. Genes and germline come from the mouse. Sequencing ends 4 residues short of the CDR3 end; the germline J gene provides the rest. In the same sample, other DNA sequences code for this CDR3. The chain uses TRBV1 and TRBJ2-2; TRBD1 matches at 7 bases. CDR1 is NSQYPW, CDR2 LRSPGD, per germline (reference sequence). V shed 3 bases, J shed 1 base, and the junction held 2 bases outside the gene matches. This CDR3 region has 15 residues. CDR3 amino acids: CTCSARDRNTGQLYF. Partial CDR3 DNA: TGCACCTGCAGTGCCCGGGACAGAAACACCGGG.

This clone was recorded a few times. TCRdb lists a protein that is different at residue 10 from the translated DNA; the protein given here uses the DNA translation. Gene and germline names: mouse. With the read ending 3 residues before the CDR3 end, the germline J gene is used to fill in that end. The chain links TRBV29 to TRBJ1-3; 7 positions agree with TRBD1. The CDR3 covers 13 residues. Germline-derived CDR1 and CDR2 are MSHET and SYDVDS. CDR3 DNA, as far as it was read: TGTGCTAGCAGGACAGGGCCTGGAAATGCG. Translating gives CASRTGPGNA. Given in full, the CDR3 is CASRTGPGNALYF.

With respect to this clone: Genes and germline are mouse. Read coverage stops 4 residues before the CDR3 terminus; the germline J gene supplies the remainder. This chain connects TRBV13-3 to TRBJ2-7; possibly TRBD1 for D (5 bases). This CDR3 has 14 amino acids. CDR1 is NNHDY, CDR2 SYVADS, per germline. The sequenced CDR3 bases are TGTGCCAGCAGTGAACCATCGGACAATTAT. It translates to CASSEPSDNY. The full CDR3 protein is CASSEPSDNYEQYF.

This clone occurred a few times. Gene names follow the mouse nomenclature. The read stops 4 residues short of the end of the CDR3; the missing end is completed from the germline J gene. The chain uses TRBV16 and TRBJ1-2; TRBD1 is a possible D gene (5 bases). The CDR3 totals 14 residues. Trimming cost V 1 base and J 1 base, with 7 bases left between them. Germline V lookup: CDR1 SGHSA, CDR2 FRNQAP. The CDR3 loop is CASSLGGENSDYTF. The DNA read from the CDR3 is TGTGCAAGCAGCTTAGGGGGGGAAAACTCC.

This clone was observed a handful of times. Each gene name is a mouse one. The sequenced fragment ends 4 residues before the CDR3 boundary, so the rest is inferred from the germline J gene. The J gene is TRBJ2-7, the V gene TRBV19; no clear D. Germline CDR1 FNHDT, CDR2 SITEND (reference sequence). The V end lost 5 bases, the J end lost 0 bases, and 9 bases lay between the germline ends. The CDR3 contains 13 residues. The CDR3 bases that were read are TGTGCCAGCAGCAGACACCTCTCCTAT. Translation gives CASSRHLSY. The full CDR3 reads CASSRHLSYEQYF.

Note on this clone: The genes and germline here are from mouse. The sequence runs out 4 residues before the end of the CDR3; the remainder is reconstructed from the germline J gene. This chain links TRBV13-3 with TRBJ2-4; the match to TRBD2 covers 11 bases. Germline lookup yields CDR1 NNHDY and CDR2 SYVADS. Trimming took 0 bases from V and 2 from J; bases not matched to a gene: 8. CDR3 length equals 18 residues. The CDR3 spells CASSDATGGARYQNTLYF. The CDR3 bases that were read are TGTGCCAGCAGTGATGCAACTGGGGGGGCAAGATATCAAAAC. Supplemented by reference TRBV13-3 and TRBJ2-4, the full variable domain reads EAAVTQSPRSKVAVTGGKVTLSCHQTNNHDYMYWYRQDTGHGLRLIHYSYVADSTEKGDIPDGYKASRPSQENFSLILELASLSQTAVYFCASSDATGGARYQNTLYFGAGTRLSVL.

This clone showed up many times. Each gene name is a mouse one. The sequence runs out 4 residues before the end of the CDR3; the remainder is reconstructed from the germline J gene. The V call is TRBV17, the J call TRBJ1-4, with 7 bases matching TRBD1. V was clipped by 3 bases and J by 4 bases; unmatched bases: 2. Germline V CDR1 and CDR2: MNHDT, YYDKIL. This CDR3 region has 14 residues. CDR3 amino acids: CASSSGDSNERLFF. The CDR3 DNA, read in part, is TGTGCTAGCAGTAGTGGGGACAGCAACGAA.

As for this clone: Gene and germline names: mouse. The read is 4 residues too short to cover the CDR3 end, so that end is filled in from the germline J gene. The V call is TRBV1, the J call TRBJ2-5; D not resolved. CDR3 length: 15 amino acids. Germline V gene lookup returns CDR1 NSQYPW and CDR2 LRSPGD (reference sequence). V lost 1 base and J lost 0, with 8 bases in between. The CDR3 loop is CTCSAVTFNQDTQYF. The CDR3 DNA, read in part, is TGCACCTGCAGTGCAGTAACATTTAACCAAGAC. Drawing the rest from reference TRBV1 and TRBJ2-5, the complete variable domain is VTLLEQNPRWRLVPRGQAVNLRCILKNSQYPWMSWYQQDLQKQLQWLFTLRSPGDKEVKSLPGADYLATRVTDTELRLQVANMSQGRTLYCTCSAVTFNQDTQYFGPGTRLLVL.

Concerning this clone: The listed genes are named as in mouse. The read falls 4 residues short of the CDR3 end, and the missing part is taken from the germline J gene. The genes are TRBV19 and TRBJ1-1; the D gene is possibly TRBD1 (5 bases). The CDR3 runs 14 residues. Germline V lookup: CDR1 FNHDT, CDR2 SITEND (reference sequence). CDR3: CASSTVQGAAEVFF. Incomplete CDR3 DNA: TGTGCCAGCAGTACCGTGCAGGGTGCGGCA.

In its sample, this clone was seen a few times. The gene names given are mouse names. The read finishes 4 residues shy of the CDR3 end, and the germline J gene is used to complete it. This rearrangement joins TRBV13-1 to TRBJ2-7; possibly TRBD1 for D (6 bases). Trimming took off 5 bases at V and 1 base at J, with 10 bases between the two ends. There are 13 residues in the CDR3. The germline V gene encodes CDR1 NSHNY and CDR2 SYGAGN. CDR3 DNA (partial): TGTGCCAGCAGCCCCGGGACATCCTAT. Translated, it gives CASSPGTSY. The CDR3 as a whole reads CASSPGTSYEQYF.

Only a few counts were recorded for this clone. Gene names and germline refer to mouse. The read comes to an end 4 residues before the CDR3 does, leaving the germline J gene to fill in the end. The chain combines TRBV1 with TRBJ2-5; the D gene is possibly TRBD2 (7 bases). Germline CDR1 NSQYPW, CDR2 LRSPGD (reference sequence). The length of the CDR3 is 14 residues. The CDR3 reads CTCSAPGGQDTQYF. The covered CDR3 bases are TGCACCTGCAGTGCTCCTGGGGGCCAGGAC.

This clone showed up just a few times. TCRdb lists a protein that is different at residue 12 from the translated DNA; the protein given here uses the DNA translation. The gene symbols are mouse symbols. The CDR3 end is not reached by the read, which stops 3 residues before it; the germline J gene fills it in. The genes are TRBV1 and TRBJ1-6; D is possibly TRBD1 (6 bases). TRBJ1-6 is identified as an open reading frame with a role that is uncertain. Looked up from germline, CDR1 is NSQYPW and CDR2 is LRSPGD (reference sequence). The CDR3 totals 15 residues. Between the trimmed V and J ends, which lost 0 bases and 6 bases, there was a span of 9 bases. The sequenced part of the CDR3 DNA is TGCACCTGCAGTGCAGAGGGGGCGCGTAATTCGCCC. Protein sequence: CTCSAEGARNSP. In full, the CDR3 is CTCSAEGARNSPLYF.

A note on this clone: Mouse names are used for the genes. The CDR3 end falls 4 residues outside the read, so it is completed with the germline J gene. The V call is TRBV19, the J call TRBJ2-5; 12 nucleotides agree with TRBD2. Germline CDR1 FNHDT, CDR2 SITEND (reference sequence). This CDR3 has 16 amino acids. The J segment lost 0 bases and the V segment lost 5 bases, leaving 4 bases of the junction unmatched. The CDR3 is CASSLGTGGNQDTQYF. The CDR3 bases that were read are TGTGCCAGCAGCCTTGGGACTGGGGGGAACCAAGAC.

This clone was detected a few times. The genes are named according to mouse. Read sequence stops 4 residues before the CDR3 end, and the germline J gene provides the missing end. The chain is built from TRBV13-2 and TRBJ2-3, with TRBD1 matching over 10 bases. The germline CDR1 and CDR2 sequences are NNHNN and SYGAGS (reference sequence). CDR3 length: 16 residues. V was clipped by 0 bases and J by 2 bases; unmatched bases: 3. This CDR3 is CASGDETGGDAETLYF. The DNA read from the CDR3 is TGTGCCAGCGGTGATGAGACAGGGGGCGATGCAGAA.

This clone has a count of ten or more. The protein here is the DNA translation, as the TCRdb protein differs from it at residue 10. Gene names refer to mouse genes. The observed sequence ends 3 residues before the CDR3 terminus, with the missing tail filled in from the germline J gene. This rearrangement joins TRBV13-1 to TRBJ1-6; 7 positions agree with TRBD1. TRBJ1-6 is identified as an open reading frame with a role that is uncertain. Trimming at V came to 1 base and at J to 11 bases, leaving 3 bases not matched to a gene. The CDR3 spans 13 residues. Germline CDR1 NSHNY, CDR2 SYGAGN. The CDR3 bases that were read are TGTGCCAGCAGTGATAAGGGGGCGGCGCCC. This sequence encodes CASSDKGAAP. The whole CDR3 sequence reads CASSDKGAAPLYF.

Worth noting for this clone: Mouse gene names apply. The read ends 4 residues before the CDR3 terminus; that terminus is restored from the germline J gene. J is TRBJ2-3 and V is TRBV13-1; a weak D match, TRBD2 (5 bases). Germline V CDR1 and CDR2: NSHNY, SYGAGN. The CDR3 has 14 residues. V was clipped by 7 bases and J by 0 bases, with 12 bases between them. The chain's CDR3 is CASRTFSSAETLYF. The DNA read from the CDR3 is TGTGCCAGCCGGACTTTCTCTAGTGCAGAA.

Turning to this clone: The genes are named according to mouse. The sequenced fragment ends 4 residues before the CDR3 boundary, so the rest is inferred from the germline J gene. V gene TRBV13-3 combines with J gene TRBJ1-4; possible D gene TRBD1, 5 bases. CDR1 and CDR2 from the germline V gene are NNHDY and SYVADS. The CDR3 runs to 14 residues. The CDR3 spells CASSDVREAERLFF. Incomplete CDR3 DNA: TGTGCCAGCAGTGATGTCAGGGAGGCCGAA.

This clone was observed at least ten times. These gene names are mouse names. The read gets to within 4 residues of the CDR3 end, and the germline J gene fills in the rest. This sequence joins TRBV13-3 and TRBJ1-1; 7 bases align to TRBD1. The V gene end was trimmed by 2 bases and the J gene end by 4 bases; junction bases not matched to a gene: 2. CDR3 length equals 13 residues. Germline assignment: CDR1 NNHDY and CDR2 SYVADS. The covered CDR3 bases are TGTGCCAGCAGTGAGTACAGGGGCACA. It encodes CASSEYRGT. The full CDR3 sequence reads CASSEYRGTEVFF.

For this clone: Genes and germline come from the mouse. The CDR3 end falls 4 residues outside the read, so it is completed with the germline J gene. The rearrangement uses TRBV1 and TRBJ2-3; 8 bases map to TRBD1. V dropped 1 base and J dropped 0; count of bases not matched to a gene: 6. The CDR3 totals 17 residues. Germline CDR1 and CDR2: NSQYPW and LRSPGD (reference sequence). The sequenced part of the CDR3 DNA is TGCACCTGCAGTGCAGCCCACAGGGGGTCTAGTGCAGAA. As protein: CTCSAAHRGSSAE. The complete CDR3 protein is CTCSAAHRGSSAETLYF.

This clone has only a few counts. Gene names refer to mouse genes. Read coverage stops 4 residues before the CDR3 terminus; the germline J gene supplies the remainder. V is TRBV13-2 and J is TRBJ2-2; 7 bases fit TRBD1. V gave up 0 bases and J gave up 1 base; unmatched junction bases: 3. This CDR3 has 16 residues. The germline gives CDR1 NNHNN, CDR2 SYGAGS (reference sequence). This CDR3 reads CASGDVWTGNTGQLYF. CDR3 DNA (partial): TGTGCCAGCGGTGATGTCTGGACAGGAAACACCGGG.

About this clone: The genes are named according to mouse. The read ends 4 residues shy of where the CDR3 ends; the end is completed using the germline J gene. This chain links TRBV19 with TRBJ1-2, with D possibly matching TRBD1 (6 bases). The length of the CDR3 is 13 residues. CDR1 is FNHDT, CDR2 SITEND, per germline (reference sequence). The CDR3 sequence is CASSFRTGIDYTF. CDR3 DNA, as far as it was read: TGTGCCAGCAGTTTCCGAACAGGGATC.

This clone was counted a few times. The listed genes are named as in mouse. The read terminates 4 residues ahead of where the CDR3 ends, so the germline J gene completes it. J is TRBJ2-5 and V is TRBV13-3; TRBD1 is a possible D gene (6 bases). Germline V lookup: CDR1 NNHDY, CDR2 SYVADS. Trimming stripped 2 bases from V and 0 bases from J, with 10 bases between. CDR3 size: 15 residues. CDR3 amino acids: CASSENQGNQDTQYF. The CDR3 bases that were read are TGTGCCAGCAGTGAGAATCAGGGGAACCAAGAC.

This clone was seen a few times. Translating the DNA gives a protein that differs from the TCRdb entry at residue 10; the protein shown here is that DNA translation. Mouse gene names apply. The CDR3 end is not reached by the read, which stops 3 residues before it; the germline J gene fills it in. V is TRBV19 and J is TRBJ1-3, with D hard to call. Germline V lookup: CDR1 FNHDT, CDR2 SITEND (reference sequence). This CDR3 has 13 amino acids. The V gene lost 6 bases and the J gene lost 0 bases, with 7 bases spanning the gap. The CDR3 is CASITPSGNTLYF. The DNA read from the CDR3 is TGTGCCAGCATCACACCTTCTGGAAATACG.

This clone was observed many times. All gene names here are mouse names. Read coverage stops 4 residues before the CDR3 terminus; the germline J gene supplies the remainder. The V gene is TRBV13-3, the J gene TRBJ2-5; 7 bases agree with TRBD2. The CDR3 loop spans 16 amino acids. Trimming removed 0 bases from V and 0 bases from J; junction bases left unmatched: 4. Germline CDR1 reads NNHDY; CDR2 reads SYVADS. This chain's CDR3 is CASSDAPGGNQDTQYF. CDR3 DNA, as far as it was read: TGTGCCAGCAGTGATGCTCCTGGGGGTAACCAAGAC.

As for this clone: Each gene name is a mouse one. Coverage ceases 4 residues before the CDR3 finishes, and the germline J gene fills in the end. The genes are TRBV13-3 and TRBJ2-5, with TRBD2 matching 8 bases. Per germline, CDR1 NNHDY and CDR2 SYVADS. The CDR3 is 12 amino acids. This CDR3 reads CASGGGADTQYF. The CDR3 DNA, read in part, is TGTGCCAGCGGCGGGGGGGCAGAC.

This clone was observed a handful of times. Mouse gene names and germline throughout. The read ends 4 residues before the CDR3 terminus; that terminus is restored from the germline J gene. Other nucleotide sequences in the sample specify the same CDR3. The chain uses TRBV13-3 and TRBJ1-4, with D tentatively TRBD1 (5 bases). The CDR3 covers 14 residues. Germline V gene sequence: CDR1 NNHDY, CDR2 SYVADS. The germline V and J ends were trimmed by 5 bases and 2 bases, with 10 bases remaining between them. The part of the CDR3 DNA that was read is TGTGCCAGCAGCCCTCAGGGATCCAACGAA. Its translation: CASSPQGSNE. Given in full, the CDR3 is CASSPQGSNERLFF. The full variable domain, in which reference TRBV13-3 and TRBJ1-4 provide the parts outside the CDR3, is EAAVTQSPRSKVAVTGGKVTLSCHQTNNHDYMYWYRQDTGHGLRLIHYSYVADSTEKGDIPDGYKASRPSQENFSLILELASLSQTAVYFCASSPQGSNERLFFGHGTKLSVL.